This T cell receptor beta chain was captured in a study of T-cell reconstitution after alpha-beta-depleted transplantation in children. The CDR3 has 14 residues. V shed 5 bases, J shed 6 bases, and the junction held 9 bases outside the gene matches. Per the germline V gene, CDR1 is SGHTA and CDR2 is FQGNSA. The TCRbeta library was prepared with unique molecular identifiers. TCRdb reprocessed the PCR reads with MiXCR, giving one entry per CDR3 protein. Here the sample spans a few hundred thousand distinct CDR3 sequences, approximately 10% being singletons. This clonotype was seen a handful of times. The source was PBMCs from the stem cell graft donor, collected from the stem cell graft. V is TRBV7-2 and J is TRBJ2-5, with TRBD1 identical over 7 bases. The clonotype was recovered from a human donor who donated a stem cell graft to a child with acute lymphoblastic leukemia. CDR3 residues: CASSPKDRSQTQYF. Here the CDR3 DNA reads TGTGCCAGCAGCCCAAAGGACAGGAGTCAGACCCAGTACTTC.